Sequencing of this T cell receptor beta chain was carried out in a study of cytomegalovirus exposure and HLA in healthy donors. Study results and limitations: The study labeled 150 or so TCR beta chains cytomegalovirus-associated. TCR beta V segments were, for the most part, productive about 87% or about 30% of the time in an earlier analysis.

Concerning this clone: Its specificity is unknown.

Primers for the PCR totalled 60 Vbeta and 13 Jbeta. As originally analysed: There were around 80 million unique TCR beta chains by a later count, and approximately 11 million of them were shared. Produced via immunoSEQ multiplex PCR; TCRdb's table is partial and in-frame only. That table furnishes V, J and clone size, whereas the DNA furnished D and trimming. Of 150,000 to 200,000 clones detected, 75% to 90% appear once; the ten largest clones hold 5.5% to 7%. The CDR3 covers 14 residues. Germline V gene lookup returns CDR1 LNHNV and CDR2 YYDKDF (reference sequence). The germline V and J ends were trimmed by 0 bases and 7 bases, with 10 bases remaining between them. When sampled, the donors appeared nominally healthy, though they likely had unrecorded immune exposures.

The sequencing input was PBMCs. The V gene is TRBV15, the J gene TRBJ1-3; no firm D call. This receptor was obtained from a woman aged 45-65 years in good health and CMV-seropositive. CDR3 amino acids: CATSRDQTLNTIYF. CDR3 coding DNA: TGTGCCACCAGCAGAGATCAAACTTTGAACACCATATATTTT.